The following is a T cell receptor beta chain sequence with its context. Its antigen target is currently unknown. Per-nucleotide qualities are absent, and no much larger clonotype sits a single base away. The data originate from a study of blood T cell repertoires in COVID-19 (dated by TCRdb to 2019 to 2021). General notes on the study: Samples covering the acute and convalescent phases of COVID-19 were provided by collaborators in the United States, Italy and Spain. The material from the prospective study consisted of cDNA or gDNA derived from T cells, B-cell-depleted T cells, or PBMCs. Samples were obtained from the ongoing ImmuneRACE study (first 160 participants) and from some 1,200 subjects provided by 6 global collaborators. Subjects who had been exposed to COVID-19, were actively infected with it, or had recovered from it provided the deeply sampled blood TCRbeta repertoires that made up the dataset. Where available, HLA class I and class II types were taken from metadata supplied by the sample provider and were not determined by assay-based typing. The repertoires were made available in a free public database intended to serve as a resource for research on the immune response to SARS-CoV-2. Sample metadata almost always included a de-identified subject ID, COVID-19 status, age in years and sex. The study at large found these results: The quantity of clinical and demographic metadata differed by source and by participant and was supplied without curation.

The immunoSEQ Assay, a bias-controlled multiplex PCR, was used to amplify TCRbeta CDR3 regions from genomic DNA. The original methods were these. Within the assay, amplification of reference gene primers was used to estimate how many nucleated cells each sample contained. To quantify the absolute abundance of each unique TCRbeta CDR3 rearrangement, sequence reads were collapsed and filtered. For each sample, productive Simpson clonality was calculated by taking the square root of Simpson's diversity index across productive rearrangements. TCRdb holds this immuneACCESS table with in-frame rearrangements only. Some clones are missing; in checked studies, unresolved V genes explain under half, and the rest has no known cause. D and trimming were read from the DNA, whereas the V and J calls and clone size are those reported in that table. The sample table holds about 200,000 clones, of which just under 85% were seen once. The ten largest make up over 14% of the sample.

Participants in the prospective study were enrolled through a virtual design, were aged roughly 18 to 100 years, and lived in 24 United States geographic areas. To assign participants to cohorts, the prospective study relied on clinical history that participants themselves reported in a screening survey and a study questionnaire. Recovered participants in ImmuneRACE Cohort 3 were defined as having two consecutive negative NP/OP PCR tests, clearance from a healthcare professional, or resolution of symptoms. Each participant in the prospective study had whole blood, serum and a nasopharyngeal or oropharyngeal swab collected by mobile phlebotomists. Additional blood draws and questionnaires over an approximately two-month period could optionally be provided by prospective study participants. Before DNA extraction, prospective study blood samples were shipped either frozen or at room temperature. From the cysteine up to the phenylalanine, the CDR3 has a length of 13 residues. Kept here is only the CDR3 DNA, which spans 39 bases and is read in frame from base 1. The germline V gene specifies SGHTA as CDR1 and FQGTGA as CDR2. From V the trimming removes 5 bases and from J it removes 7 bases, while the gene matches leave 4 bases of the junction unaccounted for.

The chain links TRBV7-3 with TRBJ1-2; the central 10 bases match TRBD1. Sequencing was performed on PBMCs or T cells enriched from blood (not recorded which). This TCR derives from a man aged 35-49 years who had recovered from COVID-19. At the DNA level, the sequence is TGTGCCAGCAGCACCGGACAGGGGGGTGGCTACACCTTC. This encodes CASSTGQGGGYTF.